This T cell receptor (beta chain) was recorded in a study of blood T cell repertoires in COVID-19. J gave up 5 bases and V 2 bases, and 10 bases lay outside the gene matches. This CDR3 comprises 17 residues. Germline V gene sequence: CDR1 LGHDT, CDR2 YNNKEL (reference sequence). Source study methods: Quantification of nucleated cells was approximated via reference gene primer amplification. Sequencing was performed with immunoSEQ multiplex PCR; in TCRdb, only in-frame clones are kept and a portion is missing. V, J and clone size reflect that table, while D and trimming were determined from the DNA. The table includes 70,000 to 75,000 clones, 88% detected once. This clone was observed a few times.

The chain links TRBV3-1 (or the pseudogene TRBV3-2) to TRBJ2-5, with 11 nucleotides matching TRBD2. The receptor comes from a human donor in a cohort sampled during active COVID-19. The material sequenced was peripheral blood. The CDR3 sequence: CASSQPTSGALGETQYF. In DNA, the CDR3 is TGTGCCAGCAGCCAACCGACTAGCGGGGCCCTAGGGGAGACCCAGTACTTC.